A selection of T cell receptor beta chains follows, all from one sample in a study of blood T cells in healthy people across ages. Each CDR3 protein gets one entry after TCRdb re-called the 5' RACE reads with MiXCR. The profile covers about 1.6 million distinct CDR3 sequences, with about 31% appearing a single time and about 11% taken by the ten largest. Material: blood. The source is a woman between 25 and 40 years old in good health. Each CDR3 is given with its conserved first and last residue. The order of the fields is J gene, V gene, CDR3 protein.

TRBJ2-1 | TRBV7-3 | CASSLGSLRDNEQFF
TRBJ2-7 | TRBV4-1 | CASSPRPGGDEQYF
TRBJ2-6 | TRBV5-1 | CASSLTGTSGANVLTF
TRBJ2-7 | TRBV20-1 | CSAQQGASEQYF
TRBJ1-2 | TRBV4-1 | CASSQDEGAGYGYTF
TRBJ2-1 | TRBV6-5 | CASSLRETPSYKEQFF
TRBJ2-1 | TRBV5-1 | CASSWGGAGEDEQFF
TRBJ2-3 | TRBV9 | CASSVGGTGTDTQYF
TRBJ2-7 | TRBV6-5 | CASSYGPNPYEQYF
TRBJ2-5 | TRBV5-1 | CPGSLPTRETQYF
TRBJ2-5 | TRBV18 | CASSRDRGESTDQYF
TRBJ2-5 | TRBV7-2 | CASSLEVARYQETQYF
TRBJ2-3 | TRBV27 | CASSNRQGAASDTQYF
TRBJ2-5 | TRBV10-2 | CASSESRLAGETQYF
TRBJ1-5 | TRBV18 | CASSPLGTGSNQPQHF
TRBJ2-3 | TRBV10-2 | CASSEPWLGLDTQYF
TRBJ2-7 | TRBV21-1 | CASSKAGQGWGEQYF
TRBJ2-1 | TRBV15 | CATSRDGNSYNEQFF
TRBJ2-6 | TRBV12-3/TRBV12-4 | CASIVNSGASILTF
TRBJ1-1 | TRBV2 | CASSRSRREAFF
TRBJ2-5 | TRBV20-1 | CSADRGKETQYF
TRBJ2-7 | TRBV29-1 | CSAFLGEDEQYF
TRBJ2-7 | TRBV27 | CASKFGTSYEQYF